The present T cell receptor beta chain was sequenced within a study of T cells in Graves' hyperthyroidism and ophthalmopathy. Trimming shortened V by 2 bases and J by 4 bases, and 9 bases separated the two germline ends. Per the germline V gene, CDR1 is MNHNY and CDR2 is SVGAGI (reference sequence). The CDR3 is made up of 14 amino acids. There were TCR beta CDR3 regions amplified from RNA transcripts. TCR CDR3 underwent first-round RT-PCR with the HTBI primer set. TCRdb re-analysed the multiplex PCR reads in MiXCR, keeping a single row per CDR3 protein. The sample holds 750,000 to 900,000 distinct CDR3 sequences, roughly 40% seen once.

The clonotype was recovered from a young man with Graves' hyperthyroidism. The chain employs TRBV6-6 and TRBJ1-3; D is ambiguous. The sample consisted of blood. The CDR3 region has the DNA TGTGCCAGCAGTTACGAACATGAAGGAAACACCATATATTTT. This gives the protein CASSYEHEGNTIYF.